This T cell receptor (beta chain) was documented in a study of blood T cell repertoires in COVID-19. Study summary: Both acute and convalescent COVID-19 samples were obtained from the United States, Italy and Spain.

Assay: immunoSEQ multiplex PCR; the TCRdb copy retains only in-frame clones and omits some. The sample includes roughly 86,000 clones, around nine tenths seen only once; the top ten take less than 6.5%. CDR1 is LGHDT and CDR2 is YNNKEL in the germline V gene (reference sequence). The length of the CDR3 is 16 residues. Trimming shortened V by 0 bases and J by 1 base, and 11 bases separated the two germline ends. What was sequenced was peripheral blood. The TCR originated in a man between 35 and 55 years old with acute or convalescent COVID-19. This chain connects TRBV3-1 (or the pseudogene TRBV3-2) to TRBJ2-3; the D is unclear. CDR3 residues: CASSQESRRGTDTQYF. In nucleotides, the CDR3 is TGTGCCAGCAGCCAAGAGTCCAGGCGCGGCACAGATACGCAGTATTTT.